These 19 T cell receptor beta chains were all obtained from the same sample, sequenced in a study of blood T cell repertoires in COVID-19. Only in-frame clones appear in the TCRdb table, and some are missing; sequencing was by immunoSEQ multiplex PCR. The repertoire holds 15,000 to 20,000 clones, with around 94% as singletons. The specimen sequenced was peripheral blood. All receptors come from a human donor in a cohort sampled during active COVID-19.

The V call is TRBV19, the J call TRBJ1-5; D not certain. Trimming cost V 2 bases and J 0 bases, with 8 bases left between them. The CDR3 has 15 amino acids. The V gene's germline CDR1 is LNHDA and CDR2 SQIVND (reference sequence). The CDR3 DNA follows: TGTGCCAGTAGTATAAGCGGTTATAGCAATCAGCCCCAGCATTTT. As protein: CASSISGYSNQPQHF.

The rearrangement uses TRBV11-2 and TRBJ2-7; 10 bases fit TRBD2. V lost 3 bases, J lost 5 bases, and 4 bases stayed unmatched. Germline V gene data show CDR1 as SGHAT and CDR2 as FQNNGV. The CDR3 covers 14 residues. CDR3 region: CASSFLAGANEQYF. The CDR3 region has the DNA TGTGCCAGCAGCTTCCTAGCGGGGGCCAACGAGCAGTACTTC.

The CDR3 here is CASTVGTTTYNEQFF. CDR3 in DNA: TGTGCCAGTACCGTAGGGACTACCACCTACAATGAGCAGTTCTTC. The chain employs TRBV9 and TRBJ2-1; the match to TRBD2 covers 7 bases. There are 15 residues in the CDR3. CDR1 SGDLS and CDR2 YYNGEE come from the germline V gene. The J segment lost 2 bases and the V segment lost 8 bases, leaving 10 bases of the junction unmatched. The variable domain in full, with the rest retrieved from reference TRBV9 and TRBJ2-1, is DSGVTQTPKHLITATGQRVTLRCSPRSGDLSVYWYQQSLDQGLQFLIQYYNGEERAKGNILERFSAQQFPDLHSELNLSSLELGDSALYFCASTVGTTTYNEQFFGPGTRLTVL.

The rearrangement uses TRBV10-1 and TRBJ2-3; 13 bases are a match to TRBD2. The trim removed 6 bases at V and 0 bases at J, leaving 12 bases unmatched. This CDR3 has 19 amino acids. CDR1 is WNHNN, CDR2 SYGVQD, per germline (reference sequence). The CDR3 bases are TGCGCCAGCAGCGCCGGGACTAGCGGGATTGAGCCTAGCACAGATACGCAGTATTTT. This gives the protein CASSAGTSGIEPSTDTQYF.

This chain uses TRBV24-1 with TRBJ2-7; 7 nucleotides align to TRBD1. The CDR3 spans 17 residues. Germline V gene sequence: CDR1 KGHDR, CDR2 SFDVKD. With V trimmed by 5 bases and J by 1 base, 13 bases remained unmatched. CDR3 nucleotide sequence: TGTGCCACCAGTGCAAGACCCGGGACAGAACTATCCTACGAGCAGTACTTC. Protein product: CATSARPGTELSYEQYF.

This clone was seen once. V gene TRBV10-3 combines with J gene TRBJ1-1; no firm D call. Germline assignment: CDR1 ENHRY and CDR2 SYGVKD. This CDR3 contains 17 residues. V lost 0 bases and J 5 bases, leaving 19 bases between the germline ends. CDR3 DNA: TGTGCCATCAGTGAGTCACTAACCCCCCGTAAATATACTGAAGCTTTCTTT. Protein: CAISESLTPRKYTEAFF.

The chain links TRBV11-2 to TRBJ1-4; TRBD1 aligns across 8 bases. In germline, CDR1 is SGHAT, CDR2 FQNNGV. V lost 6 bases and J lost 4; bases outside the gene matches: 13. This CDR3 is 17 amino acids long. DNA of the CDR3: TGTGCCAGCAGGCCTAAACAGGGGGGAAGGCGTAATGAAAAACTGTTTTTT. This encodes CASRPKQGGRRNEKLFF.

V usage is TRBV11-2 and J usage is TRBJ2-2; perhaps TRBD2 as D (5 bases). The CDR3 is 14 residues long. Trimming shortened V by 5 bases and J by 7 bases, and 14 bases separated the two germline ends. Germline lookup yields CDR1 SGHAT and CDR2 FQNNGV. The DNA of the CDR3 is TGTGCCAGCAGCCCGAGCGGACTGGACGGGGAGCTGTTTTTT. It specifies CASSPSGLDGELFF.

Here the CDR3 reads CASLPTGTYEQYF. The DNA of the CDR3 is TGTGCCAGCCTTCCCACAGGAACCTACGAGCAGTACTTC. The chain couples TRBV5-5 to TRBJ2-7; D may be TRBD1 (5 bases). The CDR3 covers 13 residues. Germline CDR1 is SGHKS and CDR2 is YYEKEE (reference sequence). V was clipped by 7 bases and J by 2 bases, with 13 bases between them.

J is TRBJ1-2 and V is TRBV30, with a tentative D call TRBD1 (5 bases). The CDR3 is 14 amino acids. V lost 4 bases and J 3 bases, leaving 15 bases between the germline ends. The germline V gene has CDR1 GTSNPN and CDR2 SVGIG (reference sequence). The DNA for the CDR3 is TGTGCCTGGAAAGAGGAGGGGTGGGACTATGGCTACACCTTC. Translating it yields CAWKEEGWDYGYTF.

The CDR3 region has the DNA TGTGCCAGCAGGGGACAGCTTACCTACGAGCAGTACTTC. It encodes CASRGQLTYEQYF. The rearrangement links TRBV12-3 or TRBV12-4 to TRBJ2-7; 7 bases map to TRBD1. The CDR3 runs 13 residues. V dropped 6 bases and J dropped 2; count of bases not matched to a gene: 4.

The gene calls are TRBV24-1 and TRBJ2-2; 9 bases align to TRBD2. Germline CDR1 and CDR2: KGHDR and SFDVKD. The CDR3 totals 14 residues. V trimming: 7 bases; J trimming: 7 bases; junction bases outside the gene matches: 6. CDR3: CATSAGGPGGELFF. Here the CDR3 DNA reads TGTGCCACCAGCGCGGGGGGGCCGGGCGGGGAGCTGTTTTTT.

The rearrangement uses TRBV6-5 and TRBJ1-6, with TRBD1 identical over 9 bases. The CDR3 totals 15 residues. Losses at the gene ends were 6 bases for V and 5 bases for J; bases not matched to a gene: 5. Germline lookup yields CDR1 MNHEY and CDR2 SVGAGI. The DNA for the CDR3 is TGTGCCAGCAGGGACAGGGGCCCTGATAATTCACCCCTCCACTTT. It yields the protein CASRDRGPDNSPLHF.

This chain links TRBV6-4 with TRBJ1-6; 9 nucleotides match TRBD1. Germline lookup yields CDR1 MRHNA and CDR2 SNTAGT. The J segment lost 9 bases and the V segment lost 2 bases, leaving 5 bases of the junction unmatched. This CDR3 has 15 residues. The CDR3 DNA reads TGTGCCAGCAGTGACAGGACAGGGGCATCTTCACCCCTCCACTTT. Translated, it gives CASSDRTGASSPLHF.

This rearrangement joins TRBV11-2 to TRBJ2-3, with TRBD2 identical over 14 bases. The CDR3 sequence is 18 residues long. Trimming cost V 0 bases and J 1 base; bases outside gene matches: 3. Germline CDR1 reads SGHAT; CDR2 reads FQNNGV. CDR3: CASSLDRGLAGGTDTQYF. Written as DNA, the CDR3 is TGTGCCAGCAGCTTAGATCGGGGACTAGCGGGAGGCACAGATACGCAGTATTTT.

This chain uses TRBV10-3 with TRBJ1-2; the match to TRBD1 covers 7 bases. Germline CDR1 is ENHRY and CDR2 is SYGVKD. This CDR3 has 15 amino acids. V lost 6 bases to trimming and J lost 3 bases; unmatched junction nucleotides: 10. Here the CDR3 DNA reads TGTGCCATCAGCGTCTGGACAGGCAGGGACTATGGCTACACCTTC. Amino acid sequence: CAISVWTGRDYGYTF.

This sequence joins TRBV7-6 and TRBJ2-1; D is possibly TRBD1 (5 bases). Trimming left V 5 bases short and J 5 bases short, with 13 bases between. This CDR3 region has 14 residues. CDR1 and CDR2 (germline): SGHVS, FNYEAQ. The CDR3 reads CASSLEDINNEQFF. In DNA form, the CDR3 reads TGTGCCAGCAGCCTCGAGGACATTAACAATGAGCAGTTCTTC. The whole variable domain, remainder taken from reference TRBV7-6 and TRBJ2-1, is GAGVSQSPRYKVTKRGQDVALRCDPISGHVSLYWYRQALGQGPEFLTYFNYEAQQDKSGLPNDRFSAERPEGSISTLTIQRTEQRDSAMYRCASSLEDINNEQFFGPGTRLTVL.

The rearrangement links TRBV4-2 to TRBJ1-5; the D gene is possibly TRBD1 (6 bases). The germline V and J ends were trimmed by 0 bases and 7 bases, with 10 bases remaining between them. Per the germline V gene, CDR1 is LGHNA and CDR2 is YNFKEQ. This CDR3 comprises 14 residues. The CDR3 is CASSQDDRRQPQHF. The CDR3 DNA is TGTGCCAGCAGCCAAGATGACAGGCGGCAGCCCCAGCATTTT.

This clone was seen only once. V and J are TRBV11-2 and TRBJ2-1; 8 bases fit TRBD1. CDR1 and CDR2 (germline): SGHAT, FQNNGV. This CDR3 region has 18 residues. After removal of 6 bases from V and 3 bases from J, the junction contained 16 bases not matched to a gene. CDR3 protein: CASRPGTGREGIYNEQFF. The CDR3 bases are TGTGCCAGCAGGCCCGGGACAGGTCGCGAGGGGATCTACAATGAGCAGTTCTTC.